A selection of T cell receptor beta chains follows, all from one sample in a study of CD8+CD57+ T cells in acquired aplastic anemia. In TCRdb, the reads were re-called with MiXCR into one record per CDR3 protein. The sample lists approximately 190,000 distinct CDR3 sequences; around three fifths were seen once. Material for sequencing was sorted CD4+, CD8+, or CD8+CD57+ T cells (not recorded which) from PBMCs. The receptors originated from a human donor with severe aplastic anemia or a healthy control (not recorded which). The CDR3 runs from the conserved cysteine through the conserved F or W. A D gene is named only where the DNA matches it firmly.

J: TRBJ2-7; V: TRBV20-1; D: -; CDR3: CSAGAFNYEQYF
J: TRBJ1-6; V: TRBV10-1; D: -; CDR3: CASSELGSSGNSPLHF
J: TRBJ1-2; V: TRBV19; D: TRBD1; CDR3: CASFPAGGSGYGYTF
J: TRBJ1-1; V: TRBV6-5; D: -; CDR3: CASSFIRMGNTEAFF
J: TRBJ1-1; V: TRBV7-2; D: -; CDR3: CASSLVVEAFF
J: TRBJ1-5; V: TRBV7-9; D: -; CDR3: CASSRGEQPQHF
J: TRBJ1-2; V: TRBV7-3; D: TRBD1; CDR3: CASSRLDRGDYGYTF
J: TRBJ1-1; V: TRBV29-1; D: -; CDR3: CSCRAGNTEAFF
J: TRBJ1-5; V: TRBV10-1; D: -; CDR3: CASSATGFGNQPQHF
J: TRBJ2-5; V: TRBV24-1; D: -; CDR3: CATSDRPGHLNGRYQETQYF
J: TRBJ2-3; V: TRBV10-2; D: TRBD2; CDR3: CASTQTGGRGSDTQYF
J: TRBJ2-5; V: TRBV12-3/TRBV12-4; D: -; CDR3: CASRGGTQYF
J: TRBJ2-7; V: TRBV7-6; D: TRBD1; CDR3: CASSQAGTGGRDEQYF
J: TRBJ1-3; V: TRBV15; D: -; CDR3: CATSKGPSSGNTIYF
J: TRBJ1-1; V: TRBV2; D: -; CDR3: CASRGDGMNTEAFF
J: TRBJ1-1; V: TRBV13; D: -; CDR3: CASSLEWEPEAFF
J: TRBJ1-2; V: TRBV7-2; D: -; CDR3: CASSLGGGLRYTF
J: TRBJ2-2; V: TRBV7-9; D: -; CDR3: CASRSLGELFF
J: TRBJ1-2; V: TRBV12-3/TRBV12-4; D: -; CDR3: CASSFDTTNYGYTF
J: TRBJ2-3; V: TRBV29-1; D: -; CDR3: CSLRRDTQYF
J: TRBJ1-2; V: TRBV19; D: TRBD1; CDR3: CASFPGGGRGYTF
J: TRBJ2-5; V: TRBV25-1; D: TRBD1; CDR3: CASRSRTGQETQYF
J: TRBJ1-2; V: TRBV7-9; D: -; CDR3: CASSHYGTVWGYTF
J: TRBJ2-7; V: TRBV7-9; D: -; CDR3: CASSGDGEQYF
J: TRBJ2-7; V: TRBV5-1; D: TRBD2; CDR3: CASTGGGSYEQYF
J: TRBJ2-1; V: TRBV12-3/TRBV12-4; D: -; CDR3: CASSLWAYEQFF
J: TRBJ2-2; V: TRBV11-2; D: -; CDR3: CASSLLAVNTGELFF
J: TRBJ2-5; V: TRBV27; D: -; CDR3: CASSLWYSAGGQETQYF
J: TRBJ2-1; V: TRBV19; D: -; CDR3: CATAARLYNEQFF
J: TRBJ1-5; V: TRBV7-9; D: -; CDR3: CASEKAGNQPQHF
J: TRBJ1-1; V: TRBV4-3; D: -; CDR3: CASSLAGGLGTEAFF
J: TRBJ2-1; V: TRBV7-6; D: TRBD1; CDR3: CASSLKTGGANNEQFF
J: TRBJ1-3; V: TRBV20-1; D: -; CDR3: CSARDPSSGNTIYF
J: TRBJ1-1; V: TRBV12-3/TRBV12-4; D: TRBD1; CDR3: CASSWGQGRRAFF
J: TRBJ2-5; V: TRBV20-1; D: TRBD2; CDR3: CSAPTSGGVETQYF
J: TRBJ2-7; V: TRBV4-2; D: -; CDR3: CASSQDQRNPEQYF
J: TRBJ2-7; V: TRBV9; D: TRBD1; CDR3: CASSVGDRAVFEQYF
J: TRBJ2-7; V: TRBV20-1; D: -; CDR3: CSARSWPSYEQYF
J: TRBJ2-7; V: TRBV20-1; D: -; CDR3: CSARGGTSYEQYF
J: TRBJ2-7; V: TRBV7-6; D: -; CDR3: CASSLGDGDYEQYF
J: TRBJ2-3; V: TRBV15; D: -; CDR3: CATSPGGTQYF
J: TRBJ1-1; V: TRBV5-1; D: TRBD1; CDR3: CASSVGQRNTEAFF
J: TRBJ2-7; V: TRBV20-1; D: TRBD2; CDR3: CSARLAGVNEQYF
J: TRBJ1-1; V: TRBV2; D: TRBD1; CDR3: CASSGDRGTEAFF
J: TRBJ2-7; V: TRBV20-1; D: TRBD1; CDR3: CSARLPGQAARGEQYF
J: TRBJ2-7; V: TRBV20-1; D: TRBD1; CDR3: CSARKGDSAYEQYF
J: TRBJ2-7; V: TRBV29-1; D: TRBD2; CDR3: CSATLAGLSYEQYF
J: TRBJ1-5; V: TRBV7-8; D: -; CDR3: CASSLEGSVNQPQHF
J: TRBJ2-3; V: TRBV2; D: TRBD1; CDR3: CASTRQGPTDTQYF
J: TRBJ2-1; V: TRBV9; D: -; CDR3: CASSPGLYNEQFF
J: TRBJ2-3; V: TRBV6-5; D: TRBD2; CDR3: CASSYSSGGANTQYF
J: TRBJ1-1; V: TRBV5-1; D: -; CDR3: CASNKGSTEAFF